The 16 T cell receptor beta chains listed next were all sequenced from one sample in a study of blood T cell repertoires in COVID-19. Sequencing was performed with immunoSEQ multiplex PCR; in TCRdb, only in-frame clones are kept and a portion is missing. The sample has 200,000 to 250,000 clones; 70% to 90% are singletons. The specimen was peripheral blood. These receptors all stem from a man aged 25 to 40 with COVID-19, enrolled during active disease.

In DNA form, the CDR3 reads TGCAGCGTCGGTAGGACTAGCGAAAGCCCAGATACGCAGTATTTT. This codes for CSVGRTSESPDTQYF. J is TRBJ2-3 and V is TRBV29-1, with 9 positions matching TRBD2. CDR1 and CDR2 from the germline V gene are SQVTM and ANQGSEA. CDR3 length: 15 amino acids. V shed 6 bases, J shed 4 bases, and the junction held 11 bases outside the gene matches.

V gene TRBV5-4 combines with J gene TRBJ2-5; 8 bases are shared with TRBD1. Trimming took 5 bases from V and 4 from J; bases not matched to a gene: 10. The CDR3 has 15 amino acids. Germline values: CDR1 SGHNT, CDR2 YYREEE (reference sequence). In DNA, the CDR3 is TGTGCCAGCAGTACCTTCAGGGGGCTGGGAGAGACCCAGTACTTC. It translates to CASSTFRGLGETQYF.

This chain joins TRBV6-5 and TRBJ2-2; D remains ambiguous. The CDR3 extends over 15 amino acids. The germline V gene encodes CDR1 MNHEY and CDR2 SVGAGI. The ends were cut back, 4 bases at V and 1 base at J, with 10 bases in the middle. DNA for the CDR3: TGTGCCAGCAGTTTGTCTACTTTGAACACCGGGGAGCTGTTTTTT. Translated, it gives CASSLSTLNTGELFF.

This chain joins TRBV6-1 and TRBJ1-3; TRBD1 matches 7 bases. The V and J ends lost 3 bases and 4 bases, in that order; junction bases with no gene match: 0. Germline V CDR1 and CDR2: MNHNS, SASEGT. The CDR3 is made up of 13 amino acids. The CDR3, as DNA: TGTGCCAGCAGTGAGACAGGGGGAAACACCATATATTTT. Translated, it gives CASSETGGNTIYF.

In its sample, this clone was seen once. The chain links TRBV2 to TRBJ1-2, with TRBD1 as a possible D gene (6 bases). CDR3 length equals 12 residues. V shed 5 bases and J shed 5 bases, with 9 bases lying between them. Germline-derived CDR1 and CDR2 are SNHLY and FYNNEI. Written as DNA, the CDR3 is TGTGCCAGCAGTATAGGACAGTATGGCTACACCTTC. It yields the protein CASSIGQYGYTF.

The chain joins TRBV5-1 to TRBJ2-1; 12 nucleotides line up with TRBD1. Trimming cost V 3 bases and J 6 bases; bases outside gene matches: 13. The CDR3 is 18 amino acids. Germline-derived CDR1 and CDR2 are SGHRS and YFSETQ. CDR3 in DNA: TGCGCCAGCAGCTCGTTTCCGGCCGGGACAGGGGGCCTCAATGAGCAGTTCTTC. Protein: CASSSFPAGTGGLNEQFF.

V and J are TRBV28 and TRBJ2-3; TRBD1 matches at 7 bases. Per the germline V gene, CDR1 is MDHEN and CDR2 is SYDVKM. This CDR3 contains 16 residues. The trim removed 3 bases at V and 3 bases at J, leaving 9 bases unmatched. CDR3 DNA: TGTGCCAGCAGTTTTATCACAGGGGCAGATACAGATACGCAGTATTTT. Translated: CASSFITGADTDTQYF. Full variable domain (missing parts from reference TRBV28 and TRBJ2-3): DVKVTQSSRYLVKRTGEKVFLECVQDMDHENMFWYRQDPGLGLRLIYFSYDVKMKEKGDIPEGYSVSREKKERFSLILESASTNQTSMYLCASSFITGADTDTQYFGPGTRLTVL.

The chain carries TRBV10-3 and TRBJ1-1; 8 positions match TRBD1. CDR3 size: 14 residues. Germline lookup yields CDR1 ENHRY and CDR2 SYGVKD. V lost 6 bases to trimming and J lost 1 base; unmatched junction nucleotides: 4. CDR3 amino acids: CAIRLGTGNTEAFF. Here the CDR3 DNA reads TGTGCCATCAGGCTCGGGACAGGGAACACTGAAGCTTTCTTT.

CDR3 sequence (DNA): TGTGCCTGGAGTTACCGGGCAGGGGATGGCTACACCTTC. Amino acids: CAWSYRAGDGYTF. The chain carries TRBV30 and TRBJ1-2, with D possibly TRBD1 on 6 matching bases. V gave up 2 bases and J gave up 6 bases, with 13 bases separating them. The CDR3 is 13 residues long. From germline, CDR1 is GTSNPN and CDR2 SVGIG (reference sequence).

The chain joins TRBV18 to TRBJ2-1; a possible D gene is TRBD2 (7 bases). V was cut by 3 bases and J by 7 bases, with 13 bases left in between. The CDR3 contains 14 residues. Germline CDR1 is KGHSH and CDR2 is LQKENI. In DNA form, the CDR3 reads TGTGCCAGCTCACCGGGGGCCGGGAGGAATGAGCAGTTCTTC. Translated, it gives CASSPGAGRNEQFF. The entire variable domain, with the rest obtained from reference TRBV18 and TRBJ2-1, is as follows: NAGVMQNPRHLVRRRGQEARLRCSPMKGHSHVYWYRQLPEEGLKFMVYLQKENIIDESGMPKERFSAEFPKEGPSILRIQQVVRGDSAAYFCASSPGAGRNEQFFGPGTRLTVL.

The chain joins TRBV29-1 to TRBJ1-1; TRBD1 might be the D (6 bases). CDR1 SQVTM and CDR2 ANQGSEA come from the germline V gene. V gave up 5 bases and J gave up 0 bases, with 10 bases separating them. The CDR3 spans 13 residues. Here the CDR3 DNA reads TGCAGCGTTAACAGGGAAATGAACACTGAAGCTTTCTTT. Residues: CSVNREMNTEAFF.

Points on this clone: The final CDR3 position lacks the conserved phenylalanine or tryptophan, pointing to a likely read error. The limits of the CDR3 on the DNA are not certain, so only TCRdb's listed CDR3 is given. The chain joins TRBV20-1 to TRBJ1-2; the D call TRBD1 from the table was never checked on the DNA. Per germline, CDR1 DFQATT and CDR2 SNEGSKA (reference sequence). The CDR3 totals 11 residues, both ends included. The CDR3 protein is CSAANDRGGYL.

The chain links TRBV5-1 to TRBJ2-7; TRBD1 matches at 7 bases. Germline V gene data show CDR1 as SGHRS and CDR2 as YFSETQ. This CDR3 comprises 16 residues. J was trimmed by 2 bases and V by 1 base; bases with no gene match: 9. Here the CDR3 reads CASSLTPQGSTYEQYF. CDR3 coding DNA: TGCGCCAGCAGCTTGACCCCACAGGGGTCGACCTACGAGCAGTACTTC. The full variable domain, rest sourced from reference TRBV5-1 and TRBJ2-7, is KAGVTQTPRYLIKTRGQQVTLSCSPISGHRSVSWYQQTPGQGLQFLFEYFSETQRNKGNFPGRFSGRQFSNSRSEMNVSTLELGDSALYLCASSLTPQGSTYEQYFGPGTRLTVT.

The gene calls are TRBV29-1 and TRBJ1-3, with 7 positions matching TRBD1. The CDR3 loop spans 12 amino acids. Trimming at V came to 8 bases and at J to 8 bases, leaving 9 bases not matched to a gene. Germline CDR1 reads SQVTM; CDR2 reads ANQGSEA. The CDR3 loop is CSFRGWGDTIYF. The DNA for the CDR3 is TGCAGCTTCAGGGGGTGGGGGGACACCATATATTTT.

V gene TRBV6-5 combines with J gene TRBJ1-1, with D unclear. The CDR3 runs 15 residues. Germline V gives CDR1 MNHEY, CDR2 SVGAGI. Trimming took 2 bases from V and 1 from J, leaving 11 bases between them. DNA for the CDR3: TGTGCCAGCAGTTACCCCCGACAAACGAACACTGAAGCTTTCTTT. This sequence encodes CASSYPRQTNTEAFF.

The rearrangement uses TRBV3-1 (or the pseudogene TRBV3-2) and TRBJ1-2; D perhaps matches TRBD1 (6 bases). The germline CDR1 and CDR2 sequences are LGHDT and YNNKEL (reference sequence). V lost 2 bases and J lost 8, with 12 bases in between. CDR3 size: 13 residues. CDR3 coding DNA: TGTGCCAGCAGCCAATTGGGGGCAGTAGGCTACACCTTC. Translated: CASSQLGAVGYTF.